This passage covers 19 T cell receptor beta chains from one sample sequenced in a study of molecular identifiers for immune sequencing clone quantification. One entry per CDR3 protein, called by TCRdb with MiXCR from the PCR reads. The sample yields 400,000 to 600,000 distinct CDR3 sequences, about a fifth seen once. The material sequenced was naive CD8+ T cells from blood, with Jurkat cell RNA spiked in. Subset reported: FACS-sorted CD8+CD4-CCR7+CD45RA+ naive T cells. These receptors were taken from a human donor in good health. Some libraries in this study had Jurkat cell RNA spiked in.

This clonotype was picked up many times. V gene TRBV20-1 combines with J gene TRBJ2-7; the D gene is possibly TRBD1 (6 bases). Germline CDR1 is DFQATT and CDR2 is SNEGSKA (reference sequence). V lost 0 bases and J lost 0, with 12 bases in between. This CDR3 comprises 15 residues. CDR3 DNA sequence: TGCAGTGCTAGAGAGATCGGGGACAACTCCTACGAGCAGTACTTC. Amino acid sequence: CSAREIGDNSYEQYF.

This clonotype was detected many times. The chain links TRBV5-6 to TRBJ1-5, with TRBD1 matching 10 bases. Per germline, CDR1 SGHDT and CDR2 YYEEEE. The CDR3 is 16 amino acids. J gave up 6 bases and V 3 bases, and 9 bases lay outside the gene matches. CDR3 DNA sequence: TGTGCCAGCAGCTCAACCGGGACAGGGGAGGTTCAGCCCCAGCATTTT. Its translation is CASSSTGTGEVQPQHF.

As for this clonotype: A single base separates this from a much larger clone, so it may be a read error. No conserved phenylalanine or tryptophan ends this CDR3, so it is likely a read error. As DNA, the CDR3 is TGTGCCAGCAGCTGGGGGCGGGCAGATACGCAGTATTCT. It is translated as CASSWGRADTQYS. The chain has TRBV5-4 and TRBJ2-3; maybe TRBD1 (6 bases). The V gene's germline CDR1 is SGHNT and CDR2 YYREEE (reference sequence). The CDR3 is 13 amino acids. Trimming shortened V by 3 bases and J by 4 bases, and 9 bases separated the two germline ends.

This clonotype has a count of ten or more. The chain is built from TRBV5-1 and TRBJ2-3, with unresolved D. Trimming pared 4 bases from V and 1 base from J, leaving 10 bases between. The CDR3 contains 14 residues. CDR1 SGHRS and CDR2 YFSETQ come from the germline V gene. The CDR3 spells CASSPTLGTDTQYF. CDR3 DNA: TGCGCCAGCAGCCCAACCTTGGGCACAGATACGCAGTATTTT.

The V call is TRBV15, the J call TRBJ2-1; perhaps TRBD2 as D (7 bases). The CDR3 loop spans 15 amino acids. Trimming stripped 3 bases from V and 6 bases from J, with 15 bases between. From germline, CDR1 is LNHNV and CDR2 YYDKDF (reference sequence). For the CDR3, the DNA is TGTGCCACCAGCAGCGGACTAGGGGGGAGCAATGAGCAGTTCTTC. Encoded protein: CATSSGLGGSNEQFF.

Points on this clonotype: This may stem from a read error, because a much larger clone lies one nucleotide away. The chain combines TRBV20-1 with TRBJ2-2, with D perhaps assigned TRBD1 or TRBD2 (5 bases each). The CDR3 contains 14 residues. Germline V gene lookup returns CDR1 DFQATT and CDR2 SNEGSKA (reference sequence). Here the CDR3 reads CSARDHRNTGELVF. CDR3 in DNA: TGCAGTGCTAGAGATCACAGGAACACCGGGGAGCTGGTTTTT.

This chain connects TRBV5-4 to TRBJ2-7; 7 bases line up with TRBD2. Trimming removed 4 bases from V and 2 bases from J; junction bases left unmatched: 9. The germline CDR1 and CDR2 sequences are SGHNT and YYREEE (reference sequence). The CDR3 consists of 15 residues. The CDR3 coding sequence is TGTGCCAGCAGCCCAAGCGGGGACCAACCCTACGAGCAGTACTTC. This encodes CASSPSGDQPYEQYF.

Comments on this clonotype: One end of the junction is discordant with germline, which a read error may explain. The CDR3 protein is CASSYPDSQLTDAQYF. The CDR3 coding sequence is TGTGCCAGCAGTTACCCGGACAGCCAACTCACAGATGCGCAGTATTTT. V usage is TRBV6-2 or TRBV6-3 and J usage is TRBJ2-3, with D perhaps TRBD1 (6 bases). The CDR3 totals 16 residues. Germline loops: CDR1 MNHEY, CDR2 SVGEGT.

The rearrangement links TRBV28 to TRBJ2-7; no definite D call. The V gene's germline CDR1 is MDHEN and CDR2 SYDVKM. V was trimmed by 3 bases and J by 0 bases, leaving 9 bases between them. The CDR3 runs 14 residues. The CDR3 DNA reads as TGTGCCAGCAGTTTCGGTCCTCGCTCCTACGAGCAGTACTTC. Translating it yields CASSFGPRSYEQYF.

This clonotype has only a few counts. The rearrangement links TRBV11-3 to TRBJ2-3; D tentatively fits TRBD1 or TRBD2 (5 bases each). Germline V gene data show CDR1 as SGHNT and CDR2 as YENEEA. CDR3 length equals 13 residues. V was clipped by 6 bases and J by 5 bases, with 12 bases between them. CDR3 bases: TGTGCCAGCAGAAAAAGAGGGGAAGATACGCAGTATTTT. Amino acids: CASRKRGEDTQYF.

As concerns this clonotype: A clone one base away is much larger, so this may be a read error. This chain links TRBV7-9 with TRBJ1-1; D remains ambiguous. The CDR3 covers 15 residues. Germline V gene data show CDR1 as SEHNR and CDR2 as FQNEAQ (reference sequence). The CDR3 bases are TGTGCCAGCAGCTTAGTGTCCGGACCGAACGCTGAAGCTTTCTTT. Amino acids: CASSLVSGPNAEAFF.

The chain has TRBV28 and TRBJ2-5; D may be TRBD2 (5 bases). Trimming removed 5 bases at V and 1 base at J, with 14 bases between. The germline V gene encodes CDR1 MDHEN and CDR2 SYDVKM. The CDR3 has 15 amino acids. CDR3 in DNA: TGTGCCAGCAGTCCCGATACACGGGGCCAAGAGACCCAGTACTTC. Translation: CASSPDTRGQETQYF.

About this clonotype itself: Just one base apart from a much larger clone, this may be a read error. The chain combines TRBV4-1 with TRBJ1-1; the D is unclear. The CDR3 is made up of 14 amino acids. The V end was cut by 0 bases, the J end by 4 bases, with 9 bases between. CDR1 MGHRA and CDR2 YSYEKL come from the germline V gene. CDR3 residues: CASSQDTLTTEAFF. CDR3 nucleotides: TGCGCCAGCAGCCAAGATACGTTGACCACTGAAGCTTTCTTT.

This clonotype was counted at least ten times. The V and J genes are TRBV5-4 and TRBJ2-1; D is possibly TRBD1 (7 bases). Germline lookup yields CDR1 SGHNT and CDR2 YYREEE (reference sequence). The V and J ends lost 5 bases and 10 bases respectively, with 10 bases between them. CDR3 length: 11 amino acids. This CDR3 is CASREGQEQFF. The CDR3 DNA is TGTGCCAGCAGGGAGGGACAGGAGCAGTTCTTC. Based on the CDR3 plus reference TRBV5-4 and TRBJ2-1, the full variable domain is ETGVTQSPTHLIKTRGQQVTLRCSSQSGHNTVSWYQQALGQGPQFIFQYYREEENGRGNFPPRFSGLQFPNYSSELNVNALELDDSALYLCASREGQEQFFGPGTRLTVL.

This clonotype was counted a few times. V and J are TRBV19 and TRBJ1-4; TRBD1 matches at 10 bases. The CDR3 covers 16 residues. J was trimmed by 0 bases and V by 7 bases; bases with no gene match: 5. Germline-derived CDR1 and CDR2 are LNHDA and SQIVND (reference sequence). The CDR3 loop reads CASKGTGEATNEKLFF. CDR3 coding DNA: TGTGCCAGTAAAGGGACAGGGGAAGCAACTAATGAAAAACTGTTTTTT. The variable domain in full, with the rest retrieved from reference TRBV19 and TRBJ1-4, is DGGITQSPKYLFRKEGQNVTLSCEQNLNHDAMYWYRQDPGQGLRLIYYSQIVNDFQKGDIAEGYSVSREKKESFPLTVTSAQKNPTAFYLCASKGTGEATNEKLFFGSGTQLSVL.

This clonotype was seen a few times. CDR3 sequence: CASSLSPGAAYEQYF. DNA for the CDR3: TGTGCCAGCAGCTTATCTCCAGGGGCTGCCTACGAGCAGTACTTC. The rearrangement joins TRBV7-9 to TRBJ2-7; possibly TRBD1 for D (6 bases). V was shortened by 2 bases and J by 2 bases, with 13 bases between the two germline ends. The CDR3 sequence is 15 residues long. CDR1 and CDR2 from the germline V gene are SEHNR and FQNEAQ (reference sequence).

This clonotype occurred many times. This chain connects TRBV4-3 to TRBJ2-6, with 7 bases aligning to TRBD2. Germline V gives CDR1 LGHNA, CDR2 YSLEER. The CDR3 runs to 18 residues. V dropped 0 bases and J dropped 1; count of bases not matched to a gene: 6. The chain's CDR3 is CASSQEAAGVSGANVLTF. CDR3 DNA sequence: TGCGCCAGCAGCCAAGAGGCCGCGGGAGTGTCTGGGGCCAACGTCCTGACTTTC.

At least ten counts were recorded for this clonotype. The chain couples TRBV6-2 or TRBV6-3 to TRBJ2-7; 14 bases match TRBD2. The length of the CDR3 is 15 residues. V trimming: 6 bases; J trimming: 4 bases; junction bases outside the gene matches: 5. The germline gives CDR1 MNHEY, CDR2 SVGEGT. The CDR3 reads CASRLGTSGGYEQYF. DNA of the CDR3: TGTGCCAGCAGGCTCGGGACTAGCGGGGGTTACGAGCAGTACTTC.

In its sample, this clonotype was seen many times. This rearrangement joins TRBV5-1 to TRBJ2-7; D is undetermined. Germline CDR1 SGHRS, CDR2 YFSETQ. This CDR3 has 10 amino acids. The germline V and J ends were trimmed by 8 bases and 2 bases, with 5 bases remaining between them. The CDR3 is CARRAYEQYF. DNA for the CDR3: TGCGCCAGACGAGCCTACGAGCAGTACTTC.